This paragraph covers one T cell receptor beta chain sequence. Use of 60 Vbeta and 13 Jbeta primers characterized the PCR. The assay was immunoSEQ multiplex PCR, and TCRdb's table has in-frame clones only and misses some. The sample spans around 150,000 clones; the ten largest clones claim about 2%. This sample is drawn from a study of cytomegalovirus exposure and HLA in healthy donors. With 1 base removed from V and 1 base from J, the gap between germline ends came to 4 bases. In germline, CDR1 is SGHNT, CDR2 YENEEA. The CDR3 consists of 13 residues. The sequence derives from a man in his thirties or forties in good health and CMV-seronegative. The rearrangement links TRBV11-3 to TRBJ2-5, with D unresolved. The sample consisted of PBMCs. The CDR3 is CASSLGSQETQYF. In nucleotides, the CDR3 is TGTGCCAGCAGCTTAGGTAGCCAAGAGACCCAGTACTTC.